Listed below are T cell receptor beta chains from one sample, sequenced in a study of blood T cell repertoires in COVID-19. Only in-frame clones appear in the TCRdb table, and some are missing; sequencing was by immunoSEQ multiplex PCR. Of more than 300,000 clones in the sample, 85% to 90% were seen once. Sequences were obtained from peripheral blood. The receptors come from a woman aged 40 to 50 with COVID-19, enrolled during active disease. The CDR3 runs from the conserved cysteine through the conserved F or W. D genes are given only for firm matches. Size tells how often a clone was seen (once, few, many) or the class of an expanded clone, and some rows leave it out.

TRBJ2-3 TRBD1 TRBV7-6 . CASSAFRDRSTDTQYF TGTGCCAGCAGCGCTTTCCGGGACAGGAGCACAGATACGCAGTATTTT
TRBJ2-4 . TRBV7-9 . CASSLEGGLAKNIQYF TGTGCCAGCAGCTTAGAGGGAGGTCTAGCCAAAAACATTCAGTACTTC
TRBJ1-4 . TRBV13 . CASSLGVLQGPNEKLFF TGTGCCAGCAGCTTAGGCGTTTTACAGGGCCCTAATGAAAAACTGTTTTTT
TRBJ2-7 . TRBV14 . CASSHTYEQYF TGTGCCAGCAGCCACACCTACGAGCAGTACTTC
TRBJ1-4 TRBD1 TRBV28 . CASGTRGTGGTEKLFF TGTGCCAGCGGGACCCGAGGGACAGGGGGTACAGAAAAACTGTTTTTT
TRBJ2-1 . TRBV7-2 . CASSYSPSGWEQFF TGTGCCAGCAGCTATAGCCCTTCGGGGTGGGAGCAGTTCTTC
TRBJ2-7 . TRBV2 . CASSTRVGGEQYF TGTGCCAGCAGTACCCGCGTCGGGGGCGAGCAGTACTTC
TRBJ1-6 TRBD1 TRBV20-1 . CSASRGQMNSPLHF TGCAGTGCTAGTAGGGGGCAGATGAATTCACCCCTCCACTTT
TRBJ1-5 . TRBV9 . CASSSTDSNQPQHF TGTGCCAGCAGCAGTACAGATAGCAATCAGCCCCAGCATTTT
TRBJ2-1 . TRBV5-1 . CASSLVATSRYNEQFF TGCGCCAGCAGCTTGGTGGCGACTAGTCGTTACAATGAGCAGTTCTTC
TRBJ1-5 TRBD1 TRBV19 . CASRWDSYSNQPQHF TGTGCCAGTAGATGGGACAGTTATAGCAATCAGCCCCAGCATTTT
TRBJ2-1 . TRBV5-6 . CASSSPGNSVEQFF TGTGCCAGCAGCTCGCCGGGGAATAGTGTTGAGCAGTTCTTC
TRBJ1-1 . TRBV5-8 once CASSLSWNTEAFF TGTGCCAGCAGCCTGAGTTGGAACACTGAAGCTTTCTTT
TRBJ2-7 TRBD1 TRBV7-3 . CASSRGTGTYEQYF TGTGCCAGCAGCCGTGGGACAGGCACCTACGAGCAGTACTTC
TRBJ2-2 . TRBV5-6 . CASHGVGASTGELFF TGTGCCAGCCATGGTGTGGGAGCGAGCACCGGGGAGCTGTTTTTT
TRBJ2-4 TRBD2 TRBV29-1 . CSGGGGNIQYF TGCAGCGGCGGCGGGGGAAACATTCAGTACTTC
TRBJ1-1 . TRBV11-2 few CASSLDKGGAFF TGTGCCAGCAGCTTAGATAAAGGGGGAGCTTTCTTT
TRBJ1-5 TRBD1 TRBV28 . CASSWTGDQHF TGTGCCAGCAGTTGGACAGGGGATCAGCATTTT
TRBJ1-1 . TRBV30 . CAWSDGGPTEAFF TGTGCCTGGAGTGACGGGGGACCCACTGAAGCTTTCTTT
TRBJ1-1 TRBD1 TRBV7-8 . CASSLARDRGIATEAFF TGTGCCAGCAGCTTAGCGAGGGACAGGGGGATAGCCACTGAAGCTTTCTTT
TRBJ1-2 . TRBV6-6 . CASSPTGGNLLGYTF TGTGCCAGCAGTCCCACCGGGGGTAATTTGCTCGGCTACACCTTC
TRBJ2-5 TRBD1 TRBV7-9 . CARQNESGGTQYF TGTGCTCGACAGAACGAATCAGGGGGGACCCAGTACTTC
TRBJ1-1 . TRBV21-1 . CACKLGKMGTEAFF TGTGCCTGCAAGCTGGGCAAAATGGGCACTGAAGCTTTCTTT
TRBJ1-5 . TRBV7-2 . CASSLDVGGNQPQHF TGTGCCAGCAGCTTAGATGTCGGGGGCAATCAGCCCCAGCATTTT
TRBJ1-2 TRBD1 TRBV18 . CASSPPSETGEGYTF TGTGCCAGCTCACCACCGTCTGAGACAGGGGAGGGCTACACCTTC
TRBJ2-5 TRBD1 TRBV5-4 . CASSLGQGARETQYF TGTGCCAGCAGCTTGGGGCAGGGGGCACGGGAGACCCAGTACTTC
TRBJ1-5 TRBD1 TRBV7-2 . CASSYRQGTQPQHF TGTGCCAGCAGCTATAGACAGGGAACCCAGCCCCAGCATTTT
TRBJ1-5 . TRBV7-3 . CASSLIGGFQPQHF TGTGCCAGCAGCTTAATCGGGGGGTTCCAGCCCCAGCATTTT
TRBJ1-1 . TRBV5-4 . CASSLAGGLKNTEAFF TGTGCCAGCAGCTTGGCCGGGGGGCTTAAGAACACTGAAGCTTTCTTT
TRBJ1-4 . TRBV30 . CAWTGVSNEKLFF TGTGCCTGGACAGGGGTCTCTAATGAAAAACTGTTTTTT
TRBJ2-7 TRBD2 TRBV28 . CASSLVGAGGLWEQYF TGTGCCAGCAGTTTGGTGGGAGCGGGGGGGCTATGGGAGCAGTACTTC
TRBJ1-6 . TRBV30 . CAWKDRPQYNSPLHF TGTGCCTGGAAAGACAGGCCCCAATATAATTCACCCCTCCACTTT
TRBJ2-1 . TRBV6-5 . CASSPSGNEQFF TGTGCCAGCAGTCCCTCAGGGAATGAGCAGTTCTTC
TRBJ1-1 . TRBV2 . CASKIEAFF TGTGCCAGCAAAATAGAAGCTTTCTTT
TRBJ1-4 TRBD1 TRBV6-1 . CASSENRGLVLFF TGTGCCAGCAGTGAGAACAGGGGCCTTGTGCTGTTTTTT
TRBJ1-1 . TRBV29-1 . CSVGRLMNTEAFF TGCAGCGTTGGAAGACTGATGAACACTGAAGCTTTCTTT